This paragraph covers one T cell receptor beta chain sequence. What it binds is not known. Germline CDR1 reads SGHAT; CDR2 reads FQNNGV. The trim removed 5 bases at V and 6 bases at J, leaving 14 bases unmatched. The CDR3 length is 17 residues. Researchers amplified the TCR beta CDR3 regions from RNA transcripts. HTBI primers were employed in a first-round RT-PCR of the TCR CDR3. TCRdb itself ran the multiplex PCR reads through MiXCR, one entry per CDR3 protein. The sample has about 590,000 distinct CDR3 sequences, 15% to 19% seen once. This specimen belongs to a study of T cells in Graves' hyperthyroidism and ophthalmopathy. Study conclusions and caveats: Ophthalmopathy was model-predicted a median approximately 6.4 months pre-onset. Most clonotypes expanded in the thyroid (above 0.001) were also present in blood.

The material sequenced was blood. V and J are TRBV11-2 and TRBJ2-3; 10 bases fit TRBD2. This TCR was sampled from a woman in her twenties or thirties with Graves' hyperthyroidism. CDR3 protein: CASSLIAGGLWGDTQYF. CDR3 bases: TGTGCCAGCAGCCTGATAGCGGGAGGCCTCTGGGGGGATACGCAGTATTTT.